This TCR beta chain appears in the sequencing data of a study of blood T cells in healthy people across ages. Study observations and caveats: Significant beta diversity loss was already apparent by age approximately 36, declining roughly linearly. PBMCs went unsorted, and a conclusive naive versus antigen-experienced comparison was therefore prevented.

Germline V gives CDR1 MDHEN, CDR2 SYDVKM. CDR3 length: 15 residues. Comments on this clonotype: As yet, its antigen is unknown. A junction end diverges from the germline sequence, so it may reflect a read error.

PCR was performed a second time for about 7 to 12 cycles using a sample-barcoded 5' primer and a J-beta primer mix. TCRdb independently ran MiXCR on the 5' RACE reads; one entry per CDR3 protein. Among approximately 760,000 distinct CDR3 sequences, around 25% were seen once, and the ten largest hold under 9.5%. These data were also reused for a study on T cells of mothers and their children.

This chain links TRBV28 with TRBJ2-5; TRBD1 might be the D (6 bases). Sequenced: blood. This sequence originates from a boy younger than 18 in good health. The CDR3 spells CACRNTFGQQETQYF. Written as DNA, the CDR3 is TGTGCCTGCAGGAATACCTTCGGACAGCAAGAGACCCAGTACTTC.